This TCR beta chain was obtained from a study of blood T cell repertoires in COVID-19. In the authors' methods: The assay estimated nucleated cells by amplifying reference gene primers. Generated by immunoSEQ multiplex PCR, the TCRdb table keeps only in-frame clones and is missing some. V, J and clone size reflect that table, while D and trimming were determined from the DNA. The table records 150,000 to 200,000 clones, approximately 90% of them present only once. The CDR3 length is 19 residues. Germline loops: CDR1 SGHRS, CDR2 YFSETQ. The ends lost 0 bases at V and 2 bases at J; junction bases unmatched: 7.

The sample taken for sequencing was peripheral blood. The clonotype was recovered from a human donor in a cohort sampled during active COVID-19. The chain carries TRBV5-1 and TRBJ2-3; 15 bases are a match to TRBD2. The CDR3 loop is CASSLAGLAGGRVTDTQYF. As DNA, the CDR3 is TGCGCCAGCAGCTTGGCGGGACTAGCGGGAGGAAGGGTCACAGATACGCAGTATTTT.